This T cell receptor (beta chain) is from a study of T cell responses to AZD1222 COVID-19 vaccine. Study-level information: Pooled samples include second doses given at about 4 or 12 weeks.

The repertoire was sequenced with immunoSEQ multiplex PCR; TCRdb's copy has only in-frame clones and lacks some. The table lists fewer than 75,000 clones, 85% of them singletons. Regarding this clone: Its antigen is not known.

The CDR3 consists of 17 residues. Germline V gene data show CDR1 as SGHTA and CDR2 as FQGNSA. The trim removed 5 bases at V and 0 bases at J, leaving 1 base unmatched. Study-wide points: In all cases, repertoires were sampled only after the peak T cell response. Clonal diversity was possibly underestimated, and the donors were mostly white British, with more females.

The sequencing used peripheral blood, collected on day 0 of AZD1222 vaccination. This TCR was recovered from an adult in good health. This sequence joins TRBV7-2 and TRBJ2-2; 15 nucleotides match TRBD2. The CDR3 region is CASSRTSGGANTGELFF. As DNA, the CDR3 is TGTGCCAGCAGCCGGACTAGCGGGGGGGCGAACACCGGGGAGCTGTTTTTT.